This paragraph reports one T cell receptor beta chain. The antigen remains unidentified. The sample comes from a study of T-cell memory formation after mild COVID-19. Study information: In these data, TCR clusters were largely donor specific.

Whole-study findings and limits: Nothing confirmed that second-wave clones peaking on day 37 were specific for SARS-CoV-2. Mainly CM and EM harbored the contracting CD4+ clones; mainly EMRA harbored the CD8+ ones.

TCRdb called the 5' RACE reads again in MiXCR, with one record for every CDR3 protein. The sample has 430,000 or so distinct CDR3 sequences, approximately 25% seen once. The specimen sequenced was PBMCs or a T cell subset sorted from them (not recorded which). This receptor was obtained from an adult woman who had mild COVID-19 (a few samples of this study predate the infection). Cell type and time point are not known.

The CDR3 nucleotides are TGCGCCAGCAGCACGGACATCAACCGGAAAGGCGAGCAGTACTTC. Its translation is CASSTDINRKGEQYF. The chain joins TRBV5-1 to TRBJ2-7; TRBD1 might be the D (5 bases). The CDR3 extends over 15 amino acids. The germline V and J ends were trimmed by 4 bases and 6 bases, with 20 bases remaining between them. CDR1 is SGHRS, CDR2 YFSETQ, per germline.